This T cell receptor beta chain is from a study of cytomegalovirus exposure and HLA in healthy donors. This PCR relied on a set of 60 Vbeta primers and 13 Jbeta primers. Sequencing used immunoSEQ multiplex PCR; TCRdb keeps in-frame clones, though not all of them. The table shows 95,000 to 110,000 clones, with around four fifths occurring only once. V was cut by 2 bases and J by 2 bases, with 15 bases left in between. Germline values: CDR1 SQVTM, CDR2 ANQGSEA. The CDR3 is made up of 15 amino acids. The specimen sequenced was PBMCs. The chain combines TRBV29-1 with TRBJ1-2; D possibly corresponds to TRBD1 (6 bases). The receptor was derived from a man under 40 in good health and CMV-seronegative. The CDR3 DNA reads as TGCAGCGTTGAAAGGGCCAGGGGCGCAAACTATGGCTACACCTTC. It encodes CSVERARGANYGYTF.